The source of this T cell receptor (beta chain) is a study of blood T cell repertoires in COVID-19. Study summary: PBMCs, B-cell-depleted T cells, or T cells were the source of the cDNA or gDNA that made up the material.

This CDR3 has 15 amino acids. V was clipped by 4 bases and J by 2 bases; unmatched bases: 7. CDR1 and CDR2 (germline): SGHRS, YFSETQ. Produced via immunoSEQ multiplex PCR; TCRdb's table is partial and in-frame only. Of over 200,000 clones listed, approximately 90% are singletons. The specimen sequenced was peripheral blood. The receptor was isolated from a man younger than 40 with COVID-19, enrolled during active disease. This chain joins TRBV5-1 and TRBJ1-1, with 8 bases that match TRBD1. CDR3 in amino acids: CASSVDRVKNTEAFF. The CDR3 DNA follows: TGCGCCAGCAGCGTGGACAGGGTGAAAAACACTGAAGCTTTCTTT.